This T cell receptor beta chain derives from a study of shared T cell receptors in the human thymus. Generated by immunoSEQ multiplex PCR, the TCRdb table keeps only in-frame clones and is missing some. The sample has about 380,000 clones, around 95% seen once. Sequenced sample: thymocytes. The clonotype originates from a human donor.

This CDR3 is CASSLVAGGSPHEQYF. CDR3 nucleotides: TGTGCCAGCAGTTTAGTAGCGGGGGGGAGCCCTCACGAGCAGTACTTC. The chain carries TRBV28 and TRBJ2-7; 11 nucleotides agree with TRBD2. The CDR3 loop spans 16 amino acids. Trimming took 2 bases from V and 5 from J; bases not matched to a gene: 8. Germline CDR1 MDHEN, CDR2 SYDVKM.